These 28 T cell receptor beta chains share one sample of origin, sequenced in a study of blood T cell repertoires in COVID-19. This table comes from immunoSEQ multiplex PCR, and its TCRdb copy is limited to in-frame clones, with some not included. The data contain about 160,000 clones, approximately 79% of them seen just once; the ten biggest clones take up 7.3%. The specimen was PBMCs or T cells enriched from blood (not recorded which). The receptors here all came from a man in his fifties or sixties who had recovered from COVID-19.

The J gene is TRBJ1-6, the V gene TRBV5-4; D possibly corresponds to TRBD1 (6 bases). V was clipped by 4 bases and J by 2 bases, with 16 bases between them. The germline V gene encodes CDR1 SGHNT and CDR2 YYREEE (reference sequence). The CDR3 length is 17 residues. CDR3 sequence reads: CASSRGGSQTYNSPLHF. DNA for the CDR3: TGTGCCAGCAGCCGGGGGGGCAGCCAAACCTATAATTCACCCCTCCACTTT.

The chain links TRBV5-1 to TRBJ2-7, with 7 positions matching TRBD1. CDR1 is SGHRS and CDR2 is YFSETQ in the germline V gene. The CDR3 contains 14 residues. V shed 3 bases, J shed 7 bases, and the junction held 10 bases outside the gene matches. In DNA, the CDR3 is TGCGCCAGCAGCTATCGACAGGGCCTGGGGGAGCAGTACTTC. It encodes CASSYRQGLGEQYF. Complete variable domain (other parts from reference TRBV5-1 and TRBJ2-7): KAGVTQTPRYLIKTRGQQVTLSCSPISGHRSVSWYQQTPGQGLQFLFEYFSETQRNKGNFPGRFSGRQFSNSRSEMNVSTLELGDSALYLCASSYRQGLGEQYFGPGTRLTVT.

The chain combines TRBV27 with TRBJ2-2; maybe TRBD2 (5 bases). Deletions cut 2 bases from V and 0 bases from J, with 16 bases between. The CDR3 has 18 residues. The germline gives CDR1 MNHEY, CDR2 SMNVEV (reference sequence). CDR3 amino acids: CASSLGAGPRTNTGELFF. CDR3 sequence (DNA): TGTGCCAGCAGTTTAGGTGCGGGCCCACGGACGAACACCGGGGAGCTGTTTTTT.

The genes are TRBV5-8 and TRBJ2-1; TRBD1 is a possible D gene (5 bases). Trimming stripped 2 bases from V and 2 bases from J, with 20 bases between. The CDR3 is 18 residues long. Germline CDR1 is SGHTS and CDR2 is YDEGEE. The CDR3 here is CASSFPSPDSVPYNEQFF. The CDR3 DNA sequence: TGTGCCAGCAGCTTTCCCTCCCCTGACAGCGTCCCCTACAATGAGCAGTTCTTC.

This chain joins TRBV5-1 and TRBJ1-6, with TRBD1 matching 9 bases. The trim removed 3 bases at V and 10 bases at J, leaving 5 bases unmatched. This CDR3 region has 14 residues. Looked up from germline, CDR1 is SGHRS and CDR2 is YFSETQ. The CDR3: CASSSRQGDSPLHF. The CDR3 bases are TGCGCCAGCAGCTCTAGACAGGGGGACTCACCCCTCCACTTT.

This clone was found a few times. J is TRBJ2-2 and V is TRBV7-3; 7 bases match TRBD1. Germline V gene sequence: CDR1 SGHTA, CDR2 FQGTGA. Losses at the gene ends were 5 bases for V and 7 bases for J; bases not matched to a gene: 7. This CDR3 region has 14 residues. CDR3 region: CASSPRQGGGELFF. The CDR3 DNA reads as TGTGCCAGCAGCCCCCGACAGGGTGGCGGGGAGCTGTTTTTT.

This chain uses TRBV9 with TRBJ2-3; a weak D match, TRBD1 (6 bases). Trimming pared 3 bases from V and 3 bases from J, leaving 11 bases between. The germline V gene encodes CDR1 SGDLS and CDR2 YYNGEE. The CDR3 has 14 amino acids. The CDR3 is CASSENRATDTQYF. The CDR3 region has the DNA TGTGCCAGCAGCGAAAACAGGGCTACAGATACGCAGTATTTT. The full variable domain, in which reference TRBV9 and TRBJ2-3 provide the parts outside the CDR3, is DSGVTQTPKHLITATGQRVTLRCSPRSGDLSVYWYQQSLDQGLQFLIQYYNGEERAKGNILERFSAQQFPDLHSELNLSSLELGDSALYFCASSENRATDTQYFGPGTRLTVL.

In this sample, this clone turned up a few times. The chain has TRBV29-1 and TRBJ1-1, with D perhaps TRBD1 (5 bases). V lost 0 bases and J 6 bases, leaving 17 bases between the germline ends. Germline CDR1 SQVTM, CDR2 ANQGSEA. This CDR3 spans 15 amino acids. CDR3 sequence reads: CSVEDFSVAGPEAFF. For the CDR3, the DNA is TGCAGCGTTGAAGATTTCTCGGTGGCAGGGCCTGAAGCTTTCTTT.

A few counts support this clone. The chain employs TRBV14 and TRBJ1-2; D perhaps matches TRBD1 (6 bases). The CDR3 runs to 15 residues. Looked up from germline, CDR1 is SGHDN and CDR2 is FVKESK. V was clipped by 0 bases and J by 8 bases, with 16 bases between them. CDR3 nucleotide sequence: TGTGCCAGCAGCCAAGATCGGACAGCCCTCCGAGGCTACACCTTC. It yields the protein CASSQDRTALRGYTF.

The rearrangement joins TRBV6-5 to TRBJ2-7, with 8 bases lining up with TRBD1. The germline gives CDR1 MNHEY, CDR2 SVGAGI. The ends lost 7 bases at V and 7 bases at J; junction bases unmatched: 6. CDR3 length equals 12 residues. For the CDR3, the DNA is TGTGCCAGCAACAGGGGGATAGGTGAGCAGTACTTC. Translation: CASNRGIGEQYF.

This clone has more than one count but fewer than ten. The chain couples TRBV7-8 to TRBJ1-5; unclear D gene. The CDR3 extends over 13 amino acids. Germline V gene lookup returns CDR1 SGHVS and CDR2 FQNEAQ. V was shortened by 2 bases and J by 6 bases, with 8 bases between the two germline ends. The CDR3 bases are TGTGCCAGCAGCTTACCGGGTCCTCAGCCCCAGCATTTT. Its protein product is CASSLPGPQPQHF.

This chain joins TRBV7-2 and TRBJ2-7; a possible D gene is TRBD1 (5 bases). This CDR3 has 13 residues. V dropped 6 bases and J dropped 6 bases, with 15 bases sitting between them. Germline CDR1 reads SGHTA; CDR2 reads FQGNSA. CDR3 sequence (DNA): TGTGCCAGCAGTTCTAGGACACCCTTCGAGCAGTACTTC. It encodes CASSSRTPFEQYF.

The chain uses TRBV7-2 and TRBJ2-5; 10 bases are a match to TRBD2. V lost 5 bases to trimming and J lost 2 bases; unmatched junction nucleotides: 5. CDR3 length: 15 residues. Germline assignment: CDR1 SGHTA and CDR2 FQGNSA. The CDR3 sequence is CASSQMTSGQETQYF. CDR3 DNA: TGTGCCAGCAGCCAGATGACTAGCGGGCAAGAGACCCAGTACTTC.

The gene calls are TRBV10-3 and TRBJ1-2; weak D call: TRBD1 (6 bases). The ends were cut back, 10 bases at V and 3 bases at J, with 15 bases in the middle. The CDR3 totals 13 residues. Germline-derived CDR1 and CDR2 are ENHRY and SYGVKD. The CDR3 loop is CATSGVRDYGYTF. CDR3 nucleotides: TGTGCCACTTCAGGGGTAAGGGACTATGGCTACACCTTC.

This sequence joins TRBV30 and TRBJ1-1; the D is unclear. The CDR3 contains 12 residues. Germline values: CDR1 GTSNPN, CDR2 SVGIG (reference sequence). The germline V and J ends were trimmed by 1 base and 1 base, with 4 bases remaining between them. Written as DNA, the CDR3 is TGTGCCTGGAGTGGTCAGAACACTGAAGCTTTCTTT. It is translated as CAWSGQNTEAFF.

This sequence joins TRBV7-2 and TRBJ1-1, with D perhaps TRBD1 (5 bases). CDR3 length equals 15 residues. V dropped 1 base and J dropped 0 bases, with 9 bases sitting between them. The germline V gene encodes CDR1 SGHTA and CDR2 FQGNSA. The CDR3 DNA reads TGTGCCAGCAGCTTAGGCATGGGGCTGAACACTGAAGCTTTCTTT. Residues: CASSLGMGLNTEAFF.

This chain joins TRBV18 and TRBJ2-2, with a possible D match to TRBD1 (6 bases). The ends were cut back, 8 bases at V and 4 bases at J, with 17 bases in the middle. The germline gives CDR1 KGHSH, CDR2 LQKENI. The CDR3 consists of 15 residues. Here the CDR3 reads CASTDKTGSTGELFF. The CDR3 bases are TGTGCCAGCACCGACAAAACAGGGTCCACCGGGGAGCTGTTTTTT.

This sequence joins TRBV3-1 (or the pseudogene TRBV3-2) and TRBJ1-5, with D hard to call. Germline V lookup: CDR1 LGHDT, CDR2 YNNKEL (reference sequence). The CDR3 totals 16 residues. V was cut by 1 base and J by 4 bases, with 14 bases left in between. The CDR3 sequence: CASSQGGGRGNQPQHF. The DNA of the CDR3 is TGTGCCAGCAGCCAAGGAGGAGGGAGAGGGAATCAGCCCCAGCATTTT.

This rearrangement joins TRBV3-1 (or the pseudogene TRBV3-2) to TRBJ2-1; 9 bases agree with TRBD2. The CDR3 is 15 residues long. Germline V gene lookup returns CDR1 LGHDT and CDR2 YNNKEL (reference sequence). The ends lost 2 bases at V and 8 bases at J; junction bases unmatched: 7. The CDR3 coding sequence is TGTGCCAGCAGCCAACAACCGGGACTAGCCTATGAGCAGTTCTTC. Protein: CASSQQPGLAYEQFF.

The chain recombines TRBV9 with TRBJ2-3; 9 bases line up with TRBD2. The trim removed 4 bases at V and 4 bases at J, leaving 10 bases unmatched. This CDR3 contains 16 residues. From germline, CDR1 is SGDLS and CDR2 YYNGEE. CDR3 bases: TGTGCCAGCAGCTCGGGACTAGCCGGGGTTGCAGATACGCAGTATTTT. Its protein product is CASSSGLAGVADTQYF.

This rearrangement joins TRBV30 to TRBJ2-4; D remains ambiguous. V shed 6 bases and J shed 0 bases, with 12 bases lying between them. The germline V gene has CDR1 GTSNPN and CDR2 SVGIG (reference sequence). The CDR3 runs 14 residues. In nucleotides, the CDR3 is TGTGCCTGCCGCGGTAAACTAGCCAAAAACATTCAGTACTTC. Residues: CACRGKLAKNIQYF.

This CDR3 is CSVSGTIGRGGGGFYTF. The CDR3 DNA follows: TGCAGCGTCTCCGGGACAATTGGCCGCGGGGGAGGGGGATTCTACACCTTC. This rearrangement joins TRBV29-1 to TRBJ1-2; D might be TRBD1 (6 bases). The germline V gene has CDR1 SQVTM and CDR2 ANQGSEA. This CDR3 has 17 residues. V lost 6 bases to trimming and J lost 10 bases, with 33 bases between them.

This sequence joins TRBV19 and TRBJ2-3, with D perhaps TRBD2 (6 bases). Per germline, CDR1 LNHDA and CDR2 SQIVND (reference sequence). The CDR3 runs 16 residues. Between the trimmed V and J ends, which lost 8 bases and 0 bases, there was a span of 18 bases. This CDR3 is CASGRTLKYSTDTQYF. In nucleotides, the CDR3 is TGTGCCAGTGGGAGGACACTCAAGTATAGCACAGATACGCAGTATTTT. Together with reference TRBV19 and TRBJ2-3, the CDR3 gives the full variable domain: DGGITQSPKYLFRKEGQNVTLSCEQNLNHDAMYWYRQDPGQGLRLIYYSQIVNDFQKGDIAEGYSVSREKKESFPLTVTSAQKNPTAFYLCASGRTLKYSTDTQYFGPGTRLTVL.

The genes are TRBV19 and TRBJ1-1; D is undetermined. The CDR3 covers 13 residues. In germline, CDR1 is LNHDA, CDR2 SQIVND (reference sequence). Trimming removed 7 bases at V and 6 bases at J, with 15 bases between. CDR3 DNA sequence: TGTGCCAGTAAGGGCCTCAGCGGCGCTGAAGCTTTCTTT. It specifies CASKGLSGAEAFF.

The rearrangement joins TRBV7-9 to TRBJ2-5; 7 nucleotides line up with TRBD1. V shed 5 bases and J 2 bases; nucleotides not matched to a gene: 8. CDR1 is SEHNR, CDR2 FQNEAQ, per germline (reference sequence). The CDR3 spans 15 residues. As DNA, the CDR3 is TGTGCCAGCAGCGGGTATGGGACAGAACAAGAGACCCAGTACTTC. Its protein product is CASSGYGTEQETQYF.

The chain carries TRBV5-4 and TRBJ2-1; 10 bases match TRBD2. CDR1 SGHNT and CDR2 YYREEE come from the germline V gene (reference sequence). The V segment lost 0 bases and the J segment 4 bases; nucleotides outside the gene matches: 4. The CDR3 totals 16 residues. CDR3: CASSLGSSGGYNEQFF. In DNA, the CDR3 is TGTGCCAGCAGCTTGGGCTCTAGCGGGGGATACAATGAGCAGTTCTTC. Supplemented by reference TRBV5-4 and TRBJ2-1, the full variable domain reads ETGVTQSPTHLIKTRGQQVTLRCSSQSGHNTVSWYQQALGQGPQFIFQYYREEENGRGNFPPRFSGLQFPNYSSELNVNALELDDSALYLCASSLGSSGGYNEQFFGPGTRLTVL.

The rearrangement joins TRBV27 to TRBJ2-1; 8 bases map to TRBD1. Germline assignment: CDR1 MNHEY and CDR2 SMNVEV (reference sequence). This CDR3 region has 16 residues. Trimming cost V 0 bases and J 6 bases; bases outside gene matches: 7. This chain's CDR3 is CASSLSDRVTSNEQFF. In nucleotides, the CDR3 is TGTGCCAGCAGTTTATCGGACAGGGTTACCTCCAATGAGCAGTTCTTC.

This clone has just one count. The chain employs TRBV9 and TRBJ2-7; D is ambiguous. CDR1 and CDR2 (germline): SGDLS, YYNGEE. The CDR3 extends over 14 amino acids. V dropped 0 bases and J dropped 0 bases, with 7 bases sitting between them. The CDR3 reads CASSVVGSSYEQYF. The CDR3 nucleotides are TGTGCCAGCAGCGTAGTCGGTTCCTCCTACGAGCAGTACTTC. Complete variable domain (other parts from reference TRBV9 and TRBJ2-7): DSGVTQTPKHLITATGQRVTLRCSPRSGDLSVYWYQQSLDQGLQFLIQYYNGEERAKGNILERFSAQQFPDLHSELNLSSLELGDSALYFCASSVVGSSYEQYFGPGTRLTVT.